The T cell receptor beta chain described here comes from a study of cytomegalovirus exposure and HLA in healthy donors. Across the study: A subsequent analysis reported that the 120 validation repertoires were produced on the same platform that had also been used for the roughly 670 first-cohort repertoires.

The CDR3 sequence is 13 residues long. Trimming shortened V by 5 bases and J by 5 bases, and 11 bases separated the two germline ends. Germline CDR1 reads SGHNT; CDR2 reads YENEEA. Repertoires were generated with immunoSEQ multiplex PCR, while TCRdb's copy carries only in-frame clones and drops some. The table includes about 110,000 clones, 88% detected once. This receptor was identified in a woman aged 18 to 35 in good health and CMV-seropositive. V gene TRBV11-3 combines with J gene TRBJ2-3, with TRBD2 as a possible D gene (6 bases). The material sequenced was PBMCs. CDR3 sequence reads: CASSLPGEDTQYF. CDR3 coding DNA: TGTGCCAGCAGCCTGCCGGGGGAAGATACGCAGTATTTT.